One sample yielded the 15 T cell receptor beta chains listed below, sequenced in a study of regulatory T cells in long-lasting Graves disease. To make TCR beta libraries, researchers used iRepertoire HTBI primers and Arm-PCR of CDR3 regions. Each CDR3 protein gets one entry after TCRdb re-called the multiplex PCR reads with MiXCR. The data hold some 420,000 distinct CDR3 sequences, with around a fifth observed a single time. Time point of the sample: persistent/refractory GD, antithyroid drugs over 5 years with positive TRAb. RNA extracted from PBMCs served as the sequencing template. The specimen was peripheral blood mononuclear cells (PBMCs), collected when the disease was refractory, from a patient treated with antithyroid drugs. The origin of the receptors is a female donor with Graves disease.

For this clonotype: With a much larger clone just one base away, this may be a read error. The V and J genes are TRBV27 and TRBJ2-5; the D is unclear. Germline values: CDR1 MNHEY, CDR2 SMNVEV (reference sequence). The CDR3 is 14 amino acids. Trimming removed 0 bases from V and 5 bases from J, with 10 bases in between. CDR3 in DNA: TGTGCCAGCAGTTTATCGAAGGCATCGGAGACCCAGTACTTC. Its protein is CASSLSKASETQYF.

This clonotype was seen a handful of times. CDR3 loop: CSSLHGNTEAFF. The DNA for the CDR3 is TGCAGTTCTCTGCACGGGAACACTGAAGCTTTCTTT. This chain joins TRBV29-1 and TRBJ1-1; D uncertain. CDR1 is SQVTM, CDR2 ANQGSEA, per germline. CDR3 length equals 12 residues.

This clonotype was observed a few times. This chain joins TRBV20-1 and TRBJ2-7, with D tentatively TRBD1 (6 bases). Trimming took 2 bases from V and 3 from J, leaving 17 bases between them. The CDR3 extends over 15 amino acids. Germline CDR1 and CDR2: DFQATT and SNEGSKA (reference sequence). The DNA for the CDR3 is TGCAGTGCTAGATCAGGGGACCGAAGCATCTACGAGCAGTACTTC. It translates to CSARSGDRSIYEQYF.

This clonotype occurred many times. The chain employs TRBV6-2 or TRBV6-3 and TRBJ1-5; D is uncertain. The CDR3 is made up of 12 amino acids. Trimming took 8 bases from V and 2 from J, leaving 7 bases between them. Germline lookup yields CDR1 MNHEY and CDR2 SVGEGT. The CDR3 DNA sequence: TGTGCCAGCCAGGATGGCAATCAGCCCCAGCATTTT. Protein: CASQDGNQPQHF.

The rearrangement joins TRBV7-4 to TRBJ2-5; tentatively, D is TRBD1 (5 bases). Trimming removed 3 bases at V and 4 bases at J, with 15 bases between. The CDR3 is made up of 15 amino acids. Germline V gene sequence: CDR1 SGHVT, CDR2 SQSDAQ. The DNA for the CDR3 is TGTGCCAGCAGCTTTGACAGCTTCTCAAGAGAGACCCAGTACTTC. Residues: CASSFDSFSRETQYF. The whole variable domain, filled in from reference TRBV7-4 and TRBJ2-5, reads GAGVSQSPRYKVAKRGRDVALRCDSISGHVTLYWYRQTLGQGSEVLTYSQSDAQRDKSGRPSGRFSAERPERSVSTLKIQRTEQGDSAVYLCASSFDSFSRETQYFGPGTRLLVL.

As to this clonotype: Since a far larger clone is one base different, this is likely a read error. The chain has TRBV6-1 and TRBJ2-7, with 8 bases fitting TRBD1. CDR3 size: 16 residues. CDR1 MNHNS and CDR2 SASEGT come from the germline V gene. The chain's CDR3 is CTSSAGRYRGAYEQYF. The CDR3 DNA is TGTACCAGCAGCGCGGGGAGGTACAGGGGGGCCTACGAGCAGTACTTC.

This clonotype was seen at least ten times. The CDR3 here is CASSSRGGNYTF. The CDR3 nucleotides are TGTGCCAGCTCATCCCGGGGAGGGAACTACACCTTC. The chain couples TRBV18 to TRBJ1-2; D is undetermined. This CDR3 has 12 residues. CDR1 and CDR2 from the germline V gene are KGHSH and LQKENI. V was cut by 5 bases and J by 10 bases, with 14 bases left in between.

There are a few counts of this clonotype. A much bigger clone sits one base away, suggesting this may be a read error. The CDR3 here is CASSFARRGTQYF. CDR3 nucleotides: TGTGCCAGCAGTTTTGCCAGGAGAGGGACCCAGTACTTC. The V call is TRBV12-3 or TRBV12-4, the J call TRBJ2-5; no clear D gene. The CDR3 runs to 13 residues. V lost 3 bases, J lost 7 bases, and 12 bases lay in between.

With regard to this clonotype: A much more abundant neighbour one base away suggests this may be a read error. Since no conserved phenylalanine or tryptophan closes the CDR3, a read error is the likely cause. The V call is TRBV6-1, the J call TRBJ1-2; unclear D gene. CDR3 size: 11 residues. Germline V gene sequence: CDR1 MNHNS, CDR2 SASEGT. Trimming removed 5 bases from V and 10 bases from J, with 11 bases in between. CDR3 in amino acids: CASSQFRDYTL. In DNA form, the CDR3 reads TGTGCCAGCAGTCAATTCCGGGACTACACCCTC.

A note on this clonotype: Germline is not matched at one junction end, which may reflect a read error. V gene TRBV19 combines with J gene TRBJ1-2; 7 bases match TRBD1. CDR3 size: 17 residues. The germline gives CDR1 LNHDA, CDR2 SQIVND (reference sequence). Here the CDR3 DNA reads TGTGCCAGCGCCGTCACCTCATTCGGGACAGACAACTATGACTACACCTTC. Encoded protein: CASAVTSFGTDNYDYTF. The full variable domain, its missing parts supplied by reference TRBV19 and TRBJ1-2, is DGGITQSPKYLFRKEGQNVTLSCEQNLNHDAMYWYRQDPGQGLRLIYYSQIVNDFQKGDIAEGYSVSREKKESFPLTVTSAQKNPTAFYLCASAVTSFGTDNYDYTFGSGTRLTVV.

The DNA for the CDR3 is TGTGCCAGCAGTGAAGAAATAGGGTCGGTGTCTTCACCCCTCCACTTT. Residues: CASSEEIGSVSSPLHF. V usage is TRBV2 and J usage is TRBJ1-6; D gene unclear. The V gene's germline CDR1 is SNHLY and CDR2 FYNNEI. CDR3 length: 16 amino acids. V dropped 1 base and J dropped 9 bases, with 16 bases sitting between them.

This sequence joins TRBV7-3 and TRBJ1-1; 11 positions agree with TRBD1. Trimming removed 1 base from V and 5 bases from J; junction bases left unmatched: 9. The CDR3 has 17 residues. Germline loops: CDR1 SGHTA, CDR2 FQGTGA. This chain's CDR3 is CASSLNGQGARDTEAFF. In DNA, the CDR3 is TGTGCCAGCAGCTTAAATGGACAGGGGGCGCGGGATACTGAAGCTTTCTTT.

The chain joins TRBV28 to TRBJ2-3; D is perhaps TRBD1 or TRBD2 (5 bases each). There are 16 residues in the CDR3. Looked up from germline, CDR1 is MDHEN and CDR2 is SYDVKM. V was trimmed by 7 bases and J by 0 bases, leaving 17 bases between them. CDR3 nucleotides: TGTGCCAGCATCGGGACGGGCAGGCCTAGCACAGATACGCAGTATTTT. It codes for CASIGTGRPSTDTQYF. The whole variable domain, filled in from reference TRBV28 and TRBJ2-3, reads DVKVTQSSRYLVKRTGEKVFLECVQDMDHENMFWYRQDPGLGLRLIYFSYDVKMKEKGDIPEGYSVSREKKERFSLILESASTNQTSMYLCASIGTGRPSTDTQYFGPGTRLTVL.

V gene TRBV18 combines with J gene TRBJ2-2; either TRBD1 or TRBD2 may supply D (5 bases each). The CDR3 contains 15 residues. Trimming took off 3 bases at V and 8 bases at J, with 16 bases between the two ends. The germline V gene encodes CDR1 KGHSH and CDR2 LQKENI. Here the CDR3 reads CASSPPGRVMGELFF. Written as DNA, the CDR3 is TGTGCCAGCTCACCTCCGGGACGCGTAATGGGGGAGCTGTTTTTT.

A remark on this clonotype: This may stem from a read error, because a much larger clone lies one nucleotide away. The chain links TRBV12-3 or TRBV12-4 to TRBJ1-2; D is perhaps TRBD1 (5 bases). The CDR3 totals 16 residues. The V gene lost 1 base and the J gene lost 6 bases, with 18 bases spanning the gap. This chain's CDR3 is CASSLGGVMPAHGYTF. CDR3 nucleotide sequence: TGTGCCAGCAGTTTAGGGGGGGTCATGCCAGCTCATGGCTACACCTTC.